Listed below are T cell receptor beta chains from one sample, sequenced in a study of blood T cell repertoires in COVID-19. The protocol was immunoSEQ multiplex PCR, while the TCRdb copy is restricted to in-frame clones and leaves out a portion. The sample has about 330,000 clones; 80% to 90% are singletons. The sample taken for sequencing was PBMCs or T cells enriched from blood (not recorded which). The source of these receptors is a man in his thirties or forties who had recovered from COVID-19. Each CDR3 is given with its conserved first and last residue. The order of the fields is D gene, clone size, V gene, J gene, CDR3 protein, CDR3 DNA. A D gene is named only where the DNA matches it firmly. A clone size is listed for some rows: how often the clone was seen (once, few, many), or a class if it is expanded.

TRBD1	NA	TRBV5-1	TRBJ2-1	CASSILSGTGGSNEQFF	TGCGCCAGCAGCATTTTATCCGGGACAGGGGGTAGCAATGAGCAGTTCTTC
NA	NA	TRBV15	TRBJ2-7	CATSGGGPVAEQYF	TGTGCCACCAGCGGAGGGGGCCCAGTAGCCGAGCAGTACTTC
NA	NA	TRBV11-2	TRBJ1-3	CASSHIYGQGSIYF	TGTGCCAGCAGCCACATTTACGGCCAGGGGTCCATATATTTT
TRBD2	once	TRBV5-1	TRBJ2-3	CASSSRTSGGAVDTQYF	TGCGCCAGCAGCTCAAGGACTAGCGGGGGGGCGGTAGATACGCAGTATTTT
NA	NA	TRBV9	TRBJ1-5	CASTEGHYNQPQHF	TGTGCCAGCACCGAGGGACACTACAATCAGCCCCAGCATTTT
NA	NA	TRBV27	TRBJ2-7	CASSLLAGHYEQYF	TGTGCCAGCAGTTTACTGGCGGGGCACTACGAGCAGTACTTC
NA	NA	TRBV12-3/TRBV12-4	TRBJ1-4	CASRNRVEEKLFF	TGTGCCAGCAGGAACAGGGTGGAGGAAAAACTGTTTTTT
TRBD2	once	TRBV28	TRBJ2-3	CASSLLAGGETDTQYF	TGTGCCAGCAGTCTCCTAGCGGGGGGGGAGACAGATACGCAGTATTTT
TRBD1	once	TRBV5-1	TRBJ2-3	CASSLGQGADTQYF	TGCGCCAGCAGCCTGGGACAGGGCGCAGATACGCAGTATTTT
NA	NA	TRBV6-1	TRBJ1-4	CASSERETGNEKLFF	TGTGCCAGCAGTGAACGGGAAACAGGGAATGAAAAACTGTTTTTT
NA	NA	TRBV5-8	TRBJ2-1	CASSANAGEQFF	TGTGCCAGCAGCGCCAACGCGGGGGAGCAGTTCTTC
NA	NA	TRBV15	TRBJ1-2	CATSRGGNDYGYTF	TGTGCCACCAGCAGAGGTGGCAACGACTATGGCTACACCTTC
TRBD2	NA	TRBV10-3	TRBJ2-5	CAISESGGNQETQYF	TGTGCCATCAGTGAAAGCGGGGGGAACCAAGAGACCCAGTACTTC
TRBD1	NA	TRBV7-9	TRBJ1-2	CASSRERQGSGYGYTF	TGTGCCAGCAGTCGGGAAAGACAGGGCAGCGGCTATGGCTACACCTTC
NA	NA	TRBV6-5	TRBJ2-2	CASSYSRTGRVGELFF	TGTGCCAGCAGTTACTCGAGGACAGGGAGGGTGGGGGAGCTGTTTTTT
TRBD1	NA	TRBV7-8	TRBJ2-2	CASSLQGAITGELFF	TGTGCCAGCAGCTTACAGGGGGCGATCACCGGGGAGCTGTTTTTT
NA	once	TRBV5-6	TRBJ2-1	CASSLESSYNEQFF	TGTGCCAGCAGCTTGGAGAGCTCCTACAATGAGCAGTTCTTC
TRBD1	NA	TRBV24-1	TRBJ2-3	CATSPSGTGGTDTQYF	TGTGCCACCAGTCCATCCGGGACAGGGGGCACAGATACGCAGTATTTT
NA	NA	TRBV20-1	TRBJ1-1	CSASYRRSTEAFF	TGCAGTGCTAGTTACAGAAGAAGTACTGAAGCTTTCTTT
TRBD1	NA	TRBV6-1	TRBJ2-7	CASSERDPGTGDTYEQYF	TGTGCCAGCAGTGAACGAGATCCGGGGACAGGGGATACCTACGAGCAGTACTTC
TRBD2	NA	TRBV20-1	TRBJ2-1	CSASGGGAYNEQFF	TGCAGTGCTAGTGGCGGGGGGGCGTACAATGAGCAGTTCTTC
NA	NA	TRBV30	TRBJ1-2	CAWSSAGGINYGYTF	TGTGCCTGGAGCTCGGCAGGAGGCATAAACTATGGCTACACCTTC
TRBD2	once	TRBV4-2	TRBJ2-3	CASSQGTSGGVDTQYF	TGTGCCAGCAGCCAGGGGACTAGCGGGGGGGTAGATACGCAGTATTTT
NA	NA	TRBV6-6	TRBJ1-1	CASSYSGHGNTEAFF	TGTGCCAGCAGTTACTCCGGACACGGGAACACTGAAGCTTTCTTT
NA	NA	TRBV15	TRBJ2-1	CATSREWMAGGPYNEQFF	TGTGCCACCAGCAGAGAATGGATGGCGGGCGGTCCCTACAATGAGCAGTTCTTC
TRBD2	NA	TRBV7-6	TRBJ2-1	CASSFGLAGDLSYNEQFF	TGTGCCAGCAGCTTCGGGCTAGCGGGGGACCTCTCCTACAATGAGCAGTTCTTC
NA	NA	TRBV7-6	TRBJ2-1	CASTLRIVGEQFF	TGTGCCAGCACTCTGAGGATAGTCGGTGAGCAGTTCTTC
NA	NA	TRBV7-2	TRBJ2-2	CASSPAFGGTGELFF	TGTGCCAGCAGCCCGGCTTTCGGGGGCACCGGGGAGCTGTTTTTT
NA	NA	TRBV21-1	TRBJ1-1	CASSPKDRAVTEAFF	TGTGCCAGCAGCCCAAAGGACAGGGCCGTCACTGAAGCTTTCTTT
NA	NA	TRBV3-1/TRBV3-2	TRBJ1-6	CASSQGAFYNSPLHF	TGTGCCAGCAGCCAAGGGGCCTTCTATAATTCACCCCTCCACTTT
NA	NA	TRBV2	TRBJ1-1	CASSGAGGPTEAFF	TGTGCCAGCAGCGGAGCGGGGGGGCCAACTGAAGCTTTCTTT
NA	NA	TRBV19	TRBJ1-5	CASSIVGSAGNQPQHF	TGTGCCAGTAGTATCGTCGGCTCGGCAGGGAATCAGCCCCAGCATTTT